The clone carrying this TCR beta chain was observed a few times. The antigen is not known. The data belong to a study of blood T cells in healthy people across ages. Next came a second PCR, run for about 7 to 12 cycles, which used a sample-barcoded 5' primer along with a J-beta primer mix. TCRdb used MiXCR to reprocess the 5' RACE reads, holding one entry per CDR3 protein. The sample shows over a million distinct CDR3 sequences, approximately 63% of them seen only once. Each individual donor underwent a draw of about 9.9 milliliters of peripheral blood. Overall study results and limits: Per million T cells, TCR beta diversity dropped about linearly as age rose.

Deletions cut 5 bases from V and 10 bases from J, with 12 bases between. This CDR3 is 13 amino acids long. The V gene's germline CDR1 is SNHLY and CDR2 FYNNEI. The chain recombines TRBV2 with TRBJ2-6, with D perhaps matching TRBD1 or TRBD2 (5 bases each). The TCR originated in a man aged 18 to 29 in good health. Sequenced: blood. The CDR3 DNA follows: TGTGCCAGCAGTCCCGGGACGGGGAACGTCCTGACTTTC. It codes for CASSPGTGNVLTF.